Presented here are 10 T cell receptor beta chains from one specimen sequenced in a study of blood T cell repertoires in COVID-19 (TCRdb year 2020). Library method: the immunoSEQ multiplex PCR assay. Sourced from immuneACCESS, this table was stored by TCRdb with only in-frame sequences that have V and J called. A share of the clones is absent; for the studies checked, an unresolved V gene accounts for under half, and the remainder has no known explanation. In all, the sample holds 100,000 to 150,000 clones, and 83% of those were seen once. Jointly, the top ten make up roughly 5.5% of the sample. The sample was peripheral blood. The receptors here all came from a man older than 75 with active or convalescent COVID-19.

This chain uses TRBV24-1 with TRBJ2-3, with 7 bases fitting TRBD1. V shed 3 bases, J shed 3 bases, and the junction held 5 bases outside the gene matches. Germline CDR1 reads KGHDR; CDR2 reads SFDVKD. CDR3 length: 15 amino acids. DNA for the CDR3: TGTGCCACCAGTGATCGGGACAGCGTTACAGATACGCAGTATTTT. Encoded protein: CATSDRDSVTDTQYF.

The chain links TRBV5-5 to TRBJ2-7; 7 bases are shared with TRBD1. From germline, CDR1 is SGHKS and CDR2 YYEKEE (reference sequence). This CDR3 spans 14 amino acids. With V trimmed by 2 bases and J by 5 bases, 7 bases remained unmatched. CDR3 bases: TGTGCCAGCAGCTTCCAGACAGGGAGCGACGAGCAGTACTTC. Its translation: CASSFQTGSDEQYF.

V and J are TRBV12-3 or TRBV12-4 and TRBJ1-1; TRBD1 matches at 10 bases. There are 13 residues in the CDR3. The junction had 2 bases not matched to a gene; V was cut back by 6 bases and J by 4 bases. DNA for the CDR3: TGTGCCAGCAGGGGACAGGGGAGCACTGAAGCTTTCTTT. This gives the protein CASRGQGSTEAFF.

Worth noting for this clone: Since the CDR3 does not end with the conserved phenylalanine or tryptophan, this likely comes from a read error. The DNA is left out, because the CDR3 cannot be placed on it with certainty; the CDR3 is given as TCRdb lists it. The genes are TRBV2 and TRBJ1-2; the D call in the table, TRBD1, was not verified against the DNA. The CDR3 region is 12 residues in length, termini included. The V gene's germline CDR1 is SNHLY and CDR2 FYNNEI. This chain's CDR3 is CASSEVVGQGGL.

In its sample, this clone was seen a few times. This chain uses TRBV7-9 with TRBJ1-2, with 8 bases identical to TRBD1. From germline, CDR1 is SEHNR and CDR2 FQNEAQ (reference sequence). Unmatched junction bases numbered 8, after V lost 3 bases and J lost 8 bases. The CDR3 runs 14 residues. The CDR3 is CASSLGDRPRGYTF. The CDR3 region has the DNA TGTGCCAGCAGCTTGGGGGACAGGCCTCGGGGCTACACCTTC.

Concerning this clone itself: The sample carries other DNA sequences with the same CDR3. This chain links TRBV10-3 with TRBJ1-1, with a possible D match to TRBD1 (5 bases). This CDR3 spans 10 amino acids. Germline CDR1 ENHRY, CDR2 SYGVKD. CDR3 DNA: TGTGCTTCGGGGGACACTGAAGCTTTCTTT. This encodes CASGDTEAFF.

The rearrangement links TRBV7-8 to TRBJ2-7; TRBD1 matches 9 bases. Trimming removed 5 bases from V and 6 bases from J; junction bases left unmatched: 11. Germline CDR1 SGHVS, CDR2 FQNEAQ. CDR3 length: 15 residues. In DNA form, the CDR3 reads TGTGCCAGCAGCCCCCGGACAGGGGTATCCGGCGAGCAGTACTTC. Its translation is CASSPRTGVSGEQYF. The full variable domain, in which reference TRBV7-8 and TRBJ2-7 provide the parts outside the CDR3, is GAGVSQSPRYKVAKRGQDVALRCDPISGHVSLFWYQQALGQGPEFLTYFQNEAQLDKSGLPSDRFFAERPEGSVSTLKIQRTQQEDSAVYLCASSPRTGVSGEQYFGPGTRLTVT.

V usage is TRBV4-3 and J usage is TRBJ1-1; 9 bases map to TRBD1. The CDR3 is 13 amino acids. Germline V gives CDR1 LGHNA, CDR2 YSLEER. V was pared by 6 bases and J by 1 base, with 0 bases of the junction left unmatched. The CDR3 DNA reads TGCGCCAGCAGGGGACAGGGGAACACTGAAGCTTTCTTT. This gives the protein CASRGQGNTEAFF.

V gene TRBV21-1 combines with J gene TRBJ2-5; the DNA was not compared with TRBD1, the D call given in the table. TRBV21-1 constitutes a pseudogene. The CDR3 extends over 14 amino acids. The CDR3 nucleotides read TGTGCCAGCAGCAAACCCAGGGGCGGCGAGACCCAGTACTTC. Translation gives CASSKPRGGETQYF.

Here the CDR3 reads CAWSVYRGDTGELFF. The CDR3 bases are TGTGCCTGGAGTGTATACAGGGGCGACACCGGGGAGCTGTTTTTT. The chain links TRBV30 to TRBJ2-2; 7 bases fit TRBD1. This CDR3 spans 15 amino acids. The V gene end was trimmed by 0 bases and the J gene end by 3 bases; junction bases not matched to a gene: 4. CDR1 GTSNPN and CDR2 SVGIG come from the germline V gene (reference sequence). Full variable domain (rest looked up from reference TRBV30 and TRBJ2-2): SQTIHQWPATLVQPVGSPLSLECTVEGTSNPNLYWYRQAAGRGLQLLFYSVGIGQISSEVPQNLSASRPQDRQFILSSKKLLLSDSGFYLCAWSVYRGDTGELFFGEGSRLTVL.